This is a list of T cell receptor beta chains from one sample in a study of T cell responses to AZD1222 COVID-19 vaccine. Profiled with immunoSEQ multiplex PCR; TCRdb holds only in-frame clones, not every one. The sample lists about 140,000 clones; around 89% were seen once. Source: peripheral blood, taken on day 0 of AZD1222 vaccination. These receptor sequences come from an adult in good health. Both conserved end residues are part of each CDR3. The order of the fields is J gene, clone size, V gene, D gene, CDR3 DNA, CDR3 protein. The D gene is left open where the match is weak. Size is omitted from some rows. Given values are once, few, many or a class for expanded clones.

>TRBJ2-3|-|TRBV29-1|TRBD2
TGCAGCGTTCGCATAGCGGGGGGGGTAGATACGCAGTATTTT
CSVRIAGGVDTQYF
>TRBJ1-3|-|TRBV11-2|TRBD1
TGTGCCAGCAGCCCCGACAGGGTCCCTGGAAACACCATATATTTT
CASSPDRVPGNTIYF
>TRBJ2-7|-|TRBV7-8|-
TGTGCCAGCAGCGGCAGACTAGGGGGGCAGTACTTC
CASSGRLGGQYF
>TRBJ2-3|-|TRBV29-1|-
TGCAGCGTGATGGGGACGGATCAGAGCACAGATACGCAGTATTTT
CSVMGTDQSTDTQYF
>TRBJ2-1|-|TRBV4-2|TRBD2
TGTGCCAGCAGCCAAGATAAACTAGCGGCCTACAATGAGCAGTTCTTC
CASSQDKLAAYNEQFF
>TRBJ1-2|once|TRBV5-6|-
TGTGCCAGCAGCCCCCATAGGGGTTGGATCGGTAATGGCTACACCTTC
CASSPHRGWIGNGYTF
>TRBJ2-1|once|TRBV13|-
TGTGCCAGCGCTCCGAACAGGTATAATGAGCAGTTCTTC
CASAPNRYNEQFF
>TRBJ2-5|once|TRBV4-1|-
TGCGCCAGCAGTACCCTAGATGTGGAGGAGACCCAGTACTTC
CASSTLDVEETQYF
>TRBJ1-6|-|TRBV4-3|-
TGCGCCAGCAGCCAAGACGCGAATTCACCCCTCCACTTT
CASSQDANSPLHF
>TRBJ2-7|few|TRBV7-9|-
TGTGCCAGCAGCTTAAGAGGGGGGCGGAGCTCCTACGAGCAGTACTTC
CASSLRGGRSSYEQYF
>TRBJ2-3|-|TRBV7-2|TRBD2
TGTGCCAGCAGCATTAGCGGGGGGGCGCGAACAGATACGCAGTATTTT
CASSISGGARTDTQYF
>TRBJ2-5|-|TRBV5-1|-
TGCGCCAGCAGCCTATCTAGCGCCCAAGAGACCCAGTACTTC
CASSLSSAQETQYF
>TRBJ1-1|-|TRBV6-2/TRBV6-3|TRBD1
TGTGCCAGCAGTTCTGGGACAGTGAACACTGAAGCTTTCTTT
CASSSGTVNTEAFF
>TRBJ1-1|-|TRBV19|-
TGTGCCAGTAGTCTAAGACTATACACTGAAGCTTTCTTT
CASSLRLYTEAFF
>TRBJ2-1|-|TRBV28|-
TGTGCCAGCAGTTTTTCCCTCTCCTACAATGAGCAGTTCTTC
CASSFSLSYNEQFF
>TRBJ1-1|-|TRBV5-1|-
TGCGCCAGCAGCTTGGGACAGAAGGGGACTGAAGCTTTCTTT
CASSLGQKGTEAFF
>TRBJ1-1|many|TRBV21-1|-
TGTGCCAGCCGGAGGGTGTGTAAGATGAACACTGAAGCTTTCTTT
CASRRVCKMNTEAFF
>TRBJ1-1|-|TRBV2|-
TGTGCCAGCAGGGGCCTTAGGGAGACTGAAGCTTTCTTT
CASRGLRETEAFF
>TRBJ2-1|-|TRBV30|-
TGTGCCTGGAGTACTGGACAGCTAAATGAGCAGTTCTTC
CAWSTGQLNEQFF
>TRBJ2-1|once|TRBV7-2|TRBD2
TGTGCCAGCAGCCCCCCCCGCGGCGGGAGTAATGAGCAGTTCTTC
CASSPPRGGSNEQFF
>TRBJ1-2|-|TRBV2|TRBD1
TGTGCCAGCCTAACAGGGGGCGCAAACCCCTATGGCTACACCTTC
CASLTGGANPYGYTF
>TRBJ2-3|-|TRBV4-3|-
TGCGCCAGCAGCCACGCCGCTGTCACAGATACGCAGTATTTT
CASSHAAVTDTQYF
>TRBJ1-2|-|TRBV6-5|-
TGTGCCAGCAGGCGCGGCCCTAACTATGGCTACACCTTC
CASRRGPNYGYTF
>TRBJ2-1|-|TRBV5-4|-
TGTGCCAGCAGCTTAAACTTAGGAAGGTCGGGCAATGAGCAGTTCTTC
CASSLNLGRSGNEQFF
>TRBJ1-5|-|TRBV25-1|-
TGTGCCAGCAGTGAACCGGGGGCAAATCAGCCCCAGCATTTT
CASSEPGANQPQHF
>TRBJ1-1|-|TRBV19|TRBD1
TGTGCCAGTAGTACAGACAGGGGCAGCACTGAAGCTTTCTTT
CASSTDRGSTEAFF